Below, 13 T cell receptor beta chains from the same sample are listed, as sequenced in a study of shared clonotypes between healthy human individuals. Measured with immunoSEQ multiplex PCR; TCRdb has only the in-frame clones, and not every one. The data hold some 1.5 million clones, with roughly 98% observed a single time. Sequences were obtained from naive CD4+ T cells sorted from blood. Specified subset: CD45RA+ positively selected. The receptor source for this set is a man in his thirties or forties in good health.

This clone was detected only once. The sample carries other DNA sequences with the same CDR3. The chain uses TRBV7-2 and TRBJ2-1; tentatively, D is TRBD2 (5 bases). Germline lookup yields CDR1 SGHTA and CDR2 FQGNSA. V was trimmed by 2 bases and J by 0 bases, leaving 8 bases between them. This CDR3 has 15 residues. CDR3 coding DNA: TGTGCCAGCAGCTTAAGCGGTAGCTCCTACAATGAGCAGTTCTTC. Translation: CASSLSGSSYNEQFF.

The chain recombines TRBV18 with TRBJ2-1; 10 nucleotides line up with TRBD1. In germline, CDR1 is KGHSH, CDR2 LQKENI. The CDR3 covers 15 residues. V lost 3 bases to trimming and J lost 7 bases; unmatched junction nucleotides: 6. CDR3 DNA: TGTGCCAGCTCACCTGGACAGGGGGTGAGGAATGAGCAGTTCTTC. Protein: CASSPGQGVRNEQFF.

Comment on this clone: Other DNA sequences in the same sample also yield this CDR3. The gene calls are TRBV18 and TRBJ2-7, with 10 bases aligning to TRBD1. After removal of 3 bases from V and 0 bases from J, the junction contained 5 bases not matched to a gene. Germline assignment: CDR1 KGHSH and CDR2 LQKENI. This CDR3 has 16 residues. The CDR3 DNA is TGTGCCAGCTCACCTCCGGACAGGGGGGGCTCCTACGAGCAGTACTTC. It codes for CASSPPDRGGSYEQYF.

V usage is TRBV6-5 and J usage is TRBJ1-1; D not resolved. Germline-derived CDR1 and CDR2 are MNHEY and SVGAGI. Trimming removed 6 bases from V and 1 base from J, with 12 bases in between. The CDR3 has 14 amino acids. This CDR3 is CASRYRNRNTEAFF. The CDR3 DNA sequence: TGTGCCAGCAGGTATAGAAACCGGAACACTGAAGCTTTCTTT.

The chain links TRBV28 to TRBJ2-5, with TRBD2 matching over 7 bases. This CDR3 has 13 amino acids. Trimming cost V 9 bases and J 5 bases; bases outside gene matches: 9. Germline-derived CDR1 and CDR2 are MDHEN and SYDVKM. CDR3 DNA: TGTGCCAGTACCGGGACTATTACGGAGACCCAGTACTTC. It encodes CASTGTITETQYF.

This rearrangement joins TRBV27 to TRBJ1-5, with unresolved D. Trimming removed 5 bases from V and 2 bases from J, with 16 bases in between. Germline CDR1 and CDR2: MNHEY and SMNVEV (reference sequence). The length of the CDR3 is 16 residues. For the CDR3, the DNA is TGTGCCAGCAGTCCATTTCGCGTCCGGGGCAATCAGCCCCAGCATTTT. Encoded protein: CASSPFRVRGNQPQHF.

The chain employs TRBV7-9 and TRBJ2-7; TRBD1 agrees at 9 bases. Germline V gene lookup returns CDR1 SEHNR and CDR2 FQNEAQ (reference sequence). Unmatched junction bases numbered 7, after V lost 4 bases and J lost 6 bases. The length of the CDR3 is 14 residues. The CDR3 is CASSSADRGVEQYF. The CDR3 nucleotides read TGTGCCAGCAGCTCGGCGGACAGGGGCGTCGAGCAGTACTTC.

With respect to this clone: Different DNA sequences within this sample yield the same CDR3. This rearrangement joins TRBV7-9 to TRBJ2-3; the D is unclear. Trimming left V 6 bases short and J 0 bases short, with 7 bases between. The CDR3 has 13 amino acids. Germline CDR1 and CDR2: SEHNR and FQNEAQ (reference sequence). CDR3 protein: CASSPTSTDTQYF. CDR3 nucleotide sequence: TGTGCCAGCAGTCCCACTAGCACAGATACGCAGTATTTT.

Remarks on this clone: The sample holds other DNA sequences that translate to the same CDR3. The chain employs TRBV9 and TRBJ2-7; D is perhaps TRBD1 (6 bases). V was cut by 0 bases and J by 6 bases, with 10 bases left in between. The CDR3 length is 13 residues. The germline CDR1 and CDR2 sequences are SGDLS and YYNGEE. Written as DNA, the CDR3 is TGTGCCAGCAGCGTAGACAGGGCGCGCGAGCAGTACTTC. Translation gives CASSVDRAREQYF.

The rearrangement links TRBV10-1 to TRBJ2-7, with D possibly TRBD2 on 5 matching bases. The CDR3 contains 14 residues. V lost 6 bases, J lost 0 bases, and 12 bases lay in between. Germline values: CDR1 WNHNN, CDR2 SYGVQD (reference sequence). The CDR3 nucleotides read TGCGCCAGCAGCGGACGGAGGAGCTCCTACGAGCAGTACTTC. Translating it yields CASSGRRSSYEQYF.

This clone was recorded only once. V is TRBV2 and J is TRBJ1-1; TRBD1 matches at 9 bases. The junction had 13 bases not matched to a gene; V was cut back by 3 bases and J by 5 bases. In germline, CDR1 is SNHLY, CDR2 FYNNEI. The CDR3 is 17 amino acids. In nucleotides, the CDR3 is TGTGCCAGCAGTGATCGGACAGGGGTCTCCCTAGGAACTGAAGCTTTCTTT. Translated: CASSDRTGVSLGTEAFF.

The V gene is TRBV5-4, the J gene TRBJ2-7; maybe TRBD2 (5 bases). Germline loops: CDR1 SGHNT, CDR2 YYREEE (reference sequence). V lost 1 base, J lost 0 bases, and 11 bases lay in between. CDR3 length: 15 amino acids. The CDR3 sequence: CASSLKRQSSYEQYF. Written as DNA, the CDR3 is TGTGCCAGCAGCTTGAAGCGGCAGAGCTCCTACGAGCAGTACTTC.

V and J are TRBV9 and TRBJ2-2; tentatively, D is TRBD1 or TRBD2 (5 bases each). The V end was cut by 2 bases, the J end by 0 bases, with 11 bases between. The germline gives CDR1 SGDLS, CDR2 YYNGEE. The length of the CDR3 is 16 residues. The CDR3 nucleotides read TGTGCCAGCAGCGTCTCCGGGGCCACGAACACCGGGGAGCTGTTTTTT. Translating gives CASSVSGATNTGELFF.